This paragraph reports one TCR beta chain. Its target is not known. TCRdb keeps only in-frame clones here, not all; method: immunoSEQ multiplex PCR. The sample comprises millions of clones, just under 95% of which are singletons, and around 1.1% rests with the top ten. This entry is derived from a study of shared clonotypes between healthy human individuals. Whole-study findings and limits: Naive subsets generally exceeded memory subsets in estimated richness. Clonotype sharing across donors was expected to vary with sequencing depth. Around 5% was the fraction of naive CD4 clonotypes found shared across several donors.

Terminally differentiated effector memory CD45RA+ cells were excluded from the naive CD8 cells, which were CD45RO-negative and positively selected for CCR7. The junction had 8 bases not matched to a gene; V was cut back by 0 bases and J by 4 bases. Germline V gene lookup returns CDR1 GTSNPN and CDR2 SVGIG (reference sequence). This CDR3 comprises 16 residues. The source material was naive CD8+ T cells sorted from blood. This clonotype originated in a man younger than 35 in good health. This sequence joins TRBV30 and TRBJ2-2; TRBD2 matches 7 bases. DNA for the CDR3: TGTGCCTGGAGTGTAGAGCGCCCTAGCGGCACCGGGGAGCTGTTTTTT. Translation: CAWSVERPSGTGELFF.